This paragraph reports one T cell receptor beta chain. Blood sampling took place at baseline, cycle 4 day 1, and cycle 7 day 1. This specimen comes from a study of OX40 agonist ivuxolimab in advanced cancers. At the level of the study: The treatment was a fully human IgG2 OX40 agonist, ivuxolimab. In three patients, partial responses were observed, one with hepatocellular carcinoma and two with cutaneous melanoma. Every 2 weeks, patients received ivuxolimab intravenously, dosed at 0.01 to 10 mg/kg.

This table comes from immunoSEQ multiplex PCR, and its TCRdb copy is limited to in-frame clones, with some not included. The repertoire holds some 46,000 clones, with around 89% as singletons. CDR1 SEHNR and CDR2 FQNEAQ come from the germline V gene (reference sequence). This CDR3 region has 16 residues. With V trimmed by 4 bases and J by 4 bases, 10 bases remained unmatched. This receptor was taken from an adult with an advanced solid tumor such as melanoma, head and neck, liver or kidney cancer. The genes are TRBV7-9 and TRBJ2-7; 10 bases fit TRBD1. The sequencing used CD4+ or CD8+ T cells sorted from blood, collected in a trial of the OX40 agonist ivuxolimab. Here the CDR3 reads CASSSTRTGGIYEQYF. In nucleotides, the CDR3 is TGTGCCAGCAGCTCAACTCGGACAGGGGGGATTTACGAGCAGTACTTC.